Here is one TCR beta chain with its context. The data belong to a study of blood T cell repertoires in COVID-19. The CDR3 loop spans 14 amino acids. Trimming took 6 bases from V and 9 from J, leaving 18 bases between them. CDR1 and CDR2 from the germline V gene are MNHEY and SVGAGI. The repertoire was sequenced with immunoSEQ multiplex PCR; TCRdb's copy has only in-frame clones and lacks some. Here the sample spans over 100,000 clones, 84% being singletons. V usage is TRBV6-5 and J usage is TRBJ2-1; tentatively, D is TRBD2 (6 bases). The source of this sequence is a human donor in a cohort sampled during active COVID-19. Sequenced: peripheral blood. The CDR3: CASSLLSSVGEQFF. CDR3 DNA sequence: TGTGCCAGCAGCCTTCTTTCTAGCGTAGGTGAGCAGTTCTTC.